This T cell receptor beta chain came from a study of shared clonotypes between healthy human individuals. Across the study: Per donor, three plates held CD4 naive cells, three held CD4 memory, two held CD8 naive and one held CD8 memory.

As to this clone: Antigen: not known.

The assay was immunoSEQ multiplex PCR, and TCRdb's table has in-frame clones only and misses some. The sample holds 2,500,000 or so clones; roughly 92% are singletons and the top ten take 0.14%. Study-wide results and limits: Relative to clonotypes present in all four donors, those not shared had lower generation probabilities.

Unmatched junction bases numbered 2, after V lost 0 bases and J lost 0 bases. The CDR3 sequence is 15 residues long. Germline-derived CDR1 and CDR2 are MGHRA and YSYEKL. The chain carries TRBV4-1 and TRBJ2-7, with TRBD1 identical over 7 bases. The sequenced sample consisted of naive CD4+ T cells sorted from blood. Subset in this sample: CD45RA+ positively selected. The clonotype originates from a man between 18 and 29 years old in good health. CDR3 DNA sequence: TGCGCCAGCAGCCAAGAAAGGGGGCTCTCCTACGAGCAGTACTTC. Its protein product is CASSQERGLSYEQYF.